This paragraph covers one T cell receptor beta chain sequence. Its antigen is not yet known. There are no base qualities to consult, and no much larger clone falls within one base. Ends trimmed: V by 3 bases, J by 4 bases; bases unmatched to a gene: 6. Sequences SGHRS (CDR1) and YFSETQ (CDR2) are obtained from the germline V gene. Reading from cysteine to phenylalanine, the CDR3 counts 15 amino acids. Just the 45-base CDR3 DNA is kept, in frame starting at base 1. This entry comes from a study of cytomegalovirus exposure and HLA in healthy donors (dated by TCRdb to 2016 to 2017). General notes on the study: An earlier analysis of 550 to 700 of the donors reported approximately 290 Gb of sequence data and some 120 million unique TCR beta sequences from some 180 million T cells. In the later analysis, no new phenotypic data were used to find candidate immune exposures; instead, reliance was placed on TCR beta sequences and their occurrence across donors. A later analysis re-analyzed previously published TCR beta repertoires from 650 to 800 donors and added high-resolution HLA genotyping to study TCR occurrence patterns. Class I and class II HLA loci were covered by the typing at four-digit resolution. Using immunosequencing, the study profiled T cell repertoires from about 610 subjects and related those repertoires to cytomegalovirus serostatus. An early release covering 550 to 650 HLA-typed donors comprised roughly 300 gigabases of sequencing data and around 86 million unique TCR sequences. The aim of the study was to test whether cataloging public T cell receptors could identify signatures of past pathogen exposure. In addition to the first cohort of 650 to 800 subjects, a separate validation cohort of 120 different subjects was used. To predict cytomegalovirus infection status, the study combined high-throughput TCR immunosequencing, statistical association of individual TCRs with disease status, and machine learning. Genome-wide SNP genotypes for about 65% of the roughly 670 donors were used in a later genetic analysis, which treated that subset as a discovery cohort. Of the 300 to 400 genotyped donors, over 70% fell in the genetic ancestry cluster associated with self-reported Caucasian donors. In an earlier analysis of a few hundred of the donors, high-throughput TCR beta sequencing was used to judge whether each TCR beta V gene segment behaved as functional or pseudogenic. Typing coverage varied by locus: roughly 620-630 donors for A, B, C, DRB1 and DQB1; under 550 for DQA1; around 610 for DPA1; around 490 for DPB1. Across approximately 420 genotyped donors of the cohort, an average of approximately 220,000 unique TCR beta nucleotide sequences per donor were sequenced, and 15% to 20% of those sequences were non-productive. Donor age, sex, ethnicity and CMV serostatus were compiled together with the repertoire data. A handful of DR-DQ haplotypes were handled as single units for association and clustering because linkage in the cohort was strong. Every repertoire in the discovery cohort had been generated on one and the same sequencing platform. Summary of the overall study and its limitations: Because HLA typing was missing for some donors at each locus, association tests included only the typed subset. Several of the top co-occurrence clusters appeared to be linked to parvovirus B19, influenza, CMV and Epstein-Barr virus, according to a later analysis. According to a later analysis, TCR association rates differed among HLA loci, with DRB1 alleles showing the most associated TCRs and HLA-C alleles showing the fewest. Because counts were too low, seventeen rarely observed V segments, including chromosome 9 orphons, were excluded from the earlier analysis of about 500 of the donors. An earlier analysis of some 560 of the donors showed that most TCR beta V segments appeared in productive rearrangements either about 87% or about 30% of the time, which broadly matched IMGT annotations. A cluster of highly shared sequence variants was judged likely to be a technical artifact of the sequencing pipeline. For the cohort, immune exposure information was limited to CMV serostatus. While some public TCRs were present in many individuals, most TCR sequences turned up only very rarely across donors. The presence/absence analyses assumed that sequencing depth was roughly uniform across donors, and that assumption may not be true. V-gene and J-gene trimming of TCR beta chains was associated with a missense DCLRE1C variant in a later genetic analysis, and the association was replicated in an independent cohort. Assigning TCR associations to individual alleles was difficult when HLA alleles, especially DR and DQ, strongly co-occurred. Only TCR beta chains were sequenced in this cohort, and the absence of alpha or paired-chain data limited detectable features. Compared with the approximately 670-donor mean, donors in an Asian-associated ancestry cluster had fewer N-insertions in productive TCRs, according to a later genetic analysis. In a later analysis, some 18,000 TCR beta sequences were associated with specific HLA alleles at a false discovery rate of 0.05. A further reported finding was that TCR beta sequences accurately predicted the HLA-A and HLA-B alleles for most subjects in the first cohort. In the study, roughly 160 TCR beta chains were listed as associated with cytomegalovirus. Some IMGT-functional V segments, including TRBV6-2 and TRBV6-3, could not be distinguished by the 87-base-pair reads and were therefore excluded. Cytomegalovirus status was reported to be diagnosed by the classifier with high specificity and sensitivity in both the original and validation cohorts. According to a later analysis, most CMV-associated TCR beta chains appeared to be HLA-restricted, and the HLA associations seemed to be driven largely by CMV exposure. In a later analysis, HLA-associated TCR beta chains were found to be more clonally expanded and to have lower generation probabilities than equally common non-associated chains. In vitro tests confirmed that a few of the cytomegalovirus-associated TCR beta chains recognize cytomegalovirus antigens. Linkage disequilibrium might explain the correlated functional status among segregating V segments, but an unknown experimental factor could not be excluded. It was suggested by the authors that the approach could potentially be generalized to other disease states and immunological phenotypes.

Library generation was performed with the immunoSEQ multiplex PCR assay. For the multiplex PCR, a mixture combining 60 forward primers for TCR Vbeta segments and 13 reverse primers for TCR Jbeta segments was used. Amplification of the CDR3 region of rearranged TCR beta genes was performed with a multiplex PCR assay on genomic DNA. The amplified TCR beta libraries were sequenced on the Illumina HiSeq System as 87-base-pair reads. Per the original workflow: In a later analysis, 77 million or so unique TCR beta chains were counted across the 690 or so repertoires, and roughly 11 million of these chains were shared by at least two donors. Raw reads were error-corrected and collapsed into unique sequences by a nearest-neighbor algorithm in which closely related sequences were merged to remove PCR and sequencing errors. To assign V, D and J gene segments, CDR3 sequences were aligned to IMGT reference sequences. For a sequence to be retained, a match of at least six nucleotides was required to both a V gene segment and a J gene segment. A rearrangement was called productive if the CDR3 had no stop codons and remained in frame with V and J, and every other rearrangement was called non-productive. CDR3 was defined according to IMGT convention as the region running from the second conserved V-encoded cysteine to the conserved J-encoded phenylalanine. In an earlier analysis of around 600 of the donors, sequences lacking an unambiguous match to a single V gene segment were excluded. An earlier analysis of under 750 of the donors called V segments functional above 56.7% productive rearrangements and segregating when the between-donor standard deviation exceeded 5%. A statistical classification framework was developed to diagnose cytomegalovirus status using the catalog of TCR beta chain sequences. V and J gene assignment, in a later analysis, came from comparing TCR nucleotide sequences with IMGT/GENE-DB human TR gene sequences. In a later analysis, CDR3 sequences and most-parsimonious VDJ recombination scenarios were assigned using the TCRdist pipeline. A later analysis defined each TCR beta chain by its CDR3 amino acid sequence plus V-gene family, and excluded reads lacking a unique V-gene family. In a later analysis, 500 to 700 highly shared, low-generation-probability nucleotide sequences were removed to address suspected cross-contamination and a sequencing artifact. In a later analysis, a clonal expansion index was calculated for each public chain from normalized within-repertoire ranks of inferred template counts. In a later analysis, generation probabilities were computed with a VDJ recombination model fitted to out-of-frame rearrangements, and the resulting probabilities were checked against IGoR. A later analysis scored TCR-TCR, TCR-HLA and TCR-CMV co-occurrence with hypergeometric tests, applying a repertoire-size bias correction to TCR pairs. A later analysis estimated false discovery rates by permuting HLA or CMV assignments 20 times. In a later analysis, co-occurring TCRs were grouped with DBSCAN, and TCRdist sequence similarity was added when clustering was performed within HLA-allele-positive subsets. Co-occurrence clustering excluded repertoires with fewer than 30,000 or more than 120,000 public chains, plus five with anomalous nucleotide sharing. TCRdb provides this immuneACCESS table in a form limited to in-frame rearrangements. Some clones are lacking; in checked studies, under half of them reflect an unresolved V gene, and why the rest are absent is not known. D and trimming come from the DNA, and the V and J calls and clone size come from that table. This sample lists 150,000 to 200,000 clones; approximately 80% were detected once. The biggest ten clones account for around 6% of the sample.

The cohort comprised around 690 healthy bone marrow donors. Cohort members were all nominally healthy when sampled, although unrecorded immune exposures were likely present. The donor tested CMV seropositive, placing the donor among the 290 or so seropositive members of the cohort. Each donor provided a peripheral blood sample, and peripheral blood mononuclear cells were used for TCR beta sequencing. The Qiagen DNeasy Blood Extraction Kit was used to extract genomic DNA from the blood cell samples. Sequences were obtained from PBMCs. This receptor was identified in a woman aged 25-40 years in good health and CMV-seropositive. Rearrangement joined TRBV5-1 to TRBJ2-2, with 7 central nucleotides matching TRBD2. The CDR3 in this case is CASSSNSGFTGELFF. DNA sequence: TGCGCCAGCAGCTCAAATAGCGGGTTCACCGGGGAGCTGTTTTTT. With the portions outside the CDR3 filled from the reference TRBV5-1 and TRBJ2-2 genes, the complete variable region becomes KAGVTQTPRYLIKTRGQQVTLSCSPISGHRSVSWYQQTPGQGLQFLFEYFSETQRNKGNFPGRFSGRQFSNSRSEMNVSTLELGDSALYLCASSSNSGFTGELFFGEGSRLTVL.